A selection of T cell receptor beta chains follows, all from one sample in a study of CD8+ T cells in alopecia areata. Method: immunoSEQ multiplex PCR; TCRdb's copy keeps in-frame clones and lacks some. The sample includes over 200,000 clones, around three fifths seen only once; the top ten take around 0.44%. The specimen comprised CD4+ T cells sorted from blood, sampled at week 0. The receptor source for this set is a human donor with alopecia areata. CDR3s include the opening cysteine and the closing phenylalanine or tryptophan. D genes are given only for firm matches. Some rows have no size entry. The others give once, few or many, or a class for an expanded clone.

J | size | V | D | length | DNA | CDR3
TRBJ2-3 | few | TRBV5-1 | TRBD1 | 14 | TGCGCCAGCACCGCGACAGGGGGCAGAGATACGCAGTATTTT | CASTATGGRDTQYF
TRBJ2-7 | . | TRBV7-2 | . | 16 | TGTGCCAGCAGCTTAGCGCTAGGTCTAGCGTATTACGAGCAGTACTTC | CASSLALGLAYYEQYF
TRBJ2-7 | few | TRBV10-3 | . | 12 | TGTGCCGCCCGGGACGGACGTTACGAGCAGTACTTC | CAARDGRYEQYF
TRBJ2-1 | few | TRBV6-5 | . | 15 | TGTGCCAGCAGGGCAACTAGAATCTCCTACAATGAGCAGTTCTTC | CASRATRISYNEQFF
TRBJ1-2 | . | TRBV7-2 | . | 13 | TGTGCCAGCAGCTTACAGATCAACTATGGCTACACCTTC | CASSLQINYGYTF
TRBJ2-3 | once | TRBV29-1 | TRBD2 | 15 | TGCAGCGTCCAAAGGCGGGGGGGTAGCACAGATACGCAGTATTTT | CSVQRRGGSTDTQYF
TRBJ1-2 | . | TRBV5-1 | . | 14 | TGCGCCAGCAGCTCACAGGGCGCCGAGGGCGGCTACACCTTC | CASSSQGAEGGYTF
TRBJ2-1 | . | TRBV5-8 | . | 16 | TGTGCCAGCAGCTCGGAACGAGGGGGAAGAGGGAATGAGCAGTTCTTC | CASSSERGGRGNEQFF
TRBJ1-1 | . | TRBV29-1 | . | 15 | TGCAGCGTTGAAGGGAGGTTAGGGGGGGGAACTGAAGCTTTCTTT | CSVEGRLGGGTEAFF
TRBJ1-1 | . | TRBV2 | TRBD1 | 14 | TGTGCCAGCAGTCTTATGACAGGGGGCAGGGAAGCTTTCTTT | CASSLMTGGREAFF
TRBJ1-2 | . | TRBV30 | . | 13 | TGTGCCTGGAGCGGTGGCAGTTTCTATGGCTACACCTTC | CAWSGGSFYGYTF
TRBJ1-5 | . | TRBV6-1 | . | 16 | TGTGCCAGCAGTGAACTCGGGGGAAGGGGCAATCAGCCCCAGCATTTT | CASSELGGRGNQPQHF
TRBJ1-5 | few | TRBV30 | . | 13 | TGTGCCTGGAGCGGGGTAGTGGGTCAGCCCCAGCATTTT | CAWSGVVGQPQHF
TRBJ2-3 | . | TRBV6-1 | . | 16 | TGTGCCAGCAGTGAATCGTGGACTCCTAGCACAGATACGCAGTATTTT | CASSESWTPSTDTQYF
TRBJ1-1 | . | TRBV29-1 | . | 15 | TGCAGCGTTGATGTGGCAGGAGTTATGAACACTGAAGCTTTCTTT | CSVDVAGVMNTEAFF
TRBJ2-7 | . | TRBV7-3 | . | 17 | TGTGCCAGCAGCTTAACTCCAGTGACGGGCGGCTCATACGAGCAGTACTTC | CASSLTPVTGGSYEQYF
TRBJ1-1 | . | TRBV25-1 | TRBD1 | 18 | TGTGCCAGCAGTGCGATGACAGGGGGCGTTTGGAGGAACACTGAAGCTTTCTTT | CASSAMTGGVWRNTEAFF
TRBJ2-2 | . | TRBV7-8 | TRBD1 | 16 | TGTGCCAGCAGCTTCACAGGGGCTTTGAACACCGGGGAGCTGTTTTTT | CASSFTGALNTGELFF
TRBJ2-7 | . | TRBV11-3 | TRBD2 | 14 | TGTGCCAGCAGCCAACGGGAGGGCTACTACGAGCAGTACTTC | CASSQREGYYEQYF
TRBJ1-2 | . | TRBV7-9 | . | 14 | TGTGCCAGCAGCTTCGAGACGGACAATCATGGCTACACCTTC | CASSFETDNHGYTF
TRBJ1-1 | once | TRBV29-1 | . | 15 | TGCAGCGTTGAGGTGTATAGGGCTATGAACACTGAAGCTTTCTTT | CSVEVYRAMNTEAFF
TRBJ2-7 | . | TRBV30 | . | 12 | TGTGCCTGGAGTGTCGACAGCTACGAGCAGTACTTC | CAWSVDSYEQYF
TRBJ2-7 | . | TRBV9 | TRBD2 | 15 | TGTGCCAGCAGCGTGGGGCGGGGGTCCTACTACGAGCAGTACTTC | CASSVGRGSYYEQYF
TRBJ1-1 | few | TRBV7-2 | . | 16 | TGTGCCAGCAGCTTATCGACGGGACCAAGGGGCACTGAAGCTTTCTTT | CASSLSTGPRGTEAFF
TRBJ1-5 | . | TRBV4-1 | TRBD1 | 15 | TGCGCCAGCAGCCACGTCAGGGGGAAATGGCAGCCCCAGCATTTT | CASSHVRGKWQPQHF